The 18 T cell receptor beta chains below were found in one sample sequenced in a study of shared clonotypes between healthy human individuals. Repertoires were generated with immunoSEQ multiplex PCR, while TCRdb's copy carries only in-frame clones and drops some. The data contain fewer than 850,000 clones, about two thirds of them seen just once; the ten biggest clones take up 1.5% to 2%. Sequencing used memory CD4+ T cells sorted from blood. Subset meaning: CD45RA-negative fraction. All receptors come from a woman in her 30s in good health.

CDR3 in amino acids: CASSSQPGLGWDTQYF. The CDR3 bases are TGTGCCAGCAGCTCACAACCGGGACTAGGTTGGGATACGCAGTATTTT. The chain recombines TRBV11-2 with TRBJ2-3; 8 nucleotides match TRBD2. The CDR3 consists of 16 residues. Germline V gene data show CDR1 as SGHAT and CDR2 as FQNNGV. With 4 bases clipped from V and 6 bases from J, the junction kept 12 bases outside the gene matches.

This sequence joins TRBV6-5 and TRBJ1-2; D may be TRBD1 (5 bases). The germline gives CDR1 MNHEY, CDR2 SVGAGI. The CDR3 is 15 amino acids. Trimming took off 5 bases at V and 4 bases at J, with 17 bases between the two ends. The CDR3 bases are TGTGCCAGCAGTCCCCTCCCGGCGGGGACCTATGGCTACACCTTC. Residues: CASSPLPAGTYGYTF.

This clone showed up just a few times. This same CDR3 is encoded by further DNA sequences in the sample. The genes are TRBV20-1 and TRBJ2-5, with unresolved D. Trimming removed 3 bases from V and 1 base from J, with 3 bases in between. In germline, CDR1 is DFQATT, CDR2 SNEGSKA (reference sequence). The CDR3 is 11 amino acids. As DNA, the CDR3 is TGCAGTGCTAGGCTCCAAGAGACCCAGTACTTC. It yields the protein CSARLQETQYF.

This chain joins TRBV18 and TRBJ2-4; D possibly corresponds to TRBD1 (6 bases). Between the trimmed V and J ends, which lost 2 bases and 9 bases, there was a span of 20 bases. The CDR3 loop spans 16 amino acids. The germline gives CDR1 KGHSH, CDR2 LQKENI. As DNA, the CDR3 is TGTGCCAGCTCACCAATGCCAGGCCAAAGGGGGATCATTCAGTACTTC. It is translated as CASSPMPGQRGIIQYF. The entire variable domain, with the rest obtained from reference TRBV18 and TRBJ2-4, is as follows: NAGVMQNPRHLVRRRGQEARLRCSPMKGHSHVYWYRQLPEEGLKFMVYLQKENIIDESGMPKERFSAEFPKEGPSILRIQQVVRGDSAAYFCASSPMPGQRGIIQYFGAGTRLSVL.

The CDR3 reads CASSLDRETQYF. The CDR3 coding sequence is TGTGCCAGCAGCCTCGATAGGGAGACCCAGTACTTC. The J gene is TRBJ2-5, the V gene TRBV21-1. TRBV21-1 is a pseudogene locus. CDR3 length: 12 residues.

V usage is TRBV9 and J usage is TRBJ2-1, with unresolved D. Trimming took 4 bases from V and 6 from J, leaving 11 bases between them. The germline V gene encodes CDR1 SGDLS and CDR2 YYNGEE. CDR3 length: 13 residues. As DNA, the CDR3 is TGTGCCAGCAGCCTCGATCCGTCCAATGAGCAGTTCTTC. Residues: CASSLDPSNEQFF.

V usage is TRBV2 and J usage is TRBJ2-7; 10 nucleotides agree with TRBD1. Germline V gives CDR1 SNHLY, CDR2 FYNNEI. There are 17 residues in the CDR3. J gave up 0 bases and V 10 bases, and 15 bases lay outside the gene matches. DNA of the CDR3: TGTGCCATCGATCTCCGGGACAGGGGCGGGAGCTCCTACGAGCAGTACTTC. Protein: CAIDLRDRGGSSYEQYF.

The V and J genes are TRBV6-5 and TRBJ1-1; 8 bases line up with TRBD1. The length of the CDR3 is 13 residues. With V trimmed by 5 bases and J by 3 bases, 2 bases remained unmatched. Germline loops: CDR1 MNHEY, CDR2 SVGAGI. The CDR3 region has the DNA TGTGCCAGCAGTGCACAGGGGGACACTGAAGCTTTCTTT. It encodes CASSAQGDTEAFF.

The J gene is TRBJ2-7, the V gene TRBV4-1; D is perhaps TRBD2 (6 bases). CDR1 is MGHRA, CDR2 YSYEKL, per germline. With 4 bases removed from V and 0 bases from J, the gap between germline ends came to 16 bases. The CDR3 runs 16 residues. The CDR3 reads CASSLLEAEGSYEQYF. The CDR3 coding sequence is TGCGCCAGCAGCCTATTAGAAGCGGAGGGCTCCTACGAGCAGTACTTC.

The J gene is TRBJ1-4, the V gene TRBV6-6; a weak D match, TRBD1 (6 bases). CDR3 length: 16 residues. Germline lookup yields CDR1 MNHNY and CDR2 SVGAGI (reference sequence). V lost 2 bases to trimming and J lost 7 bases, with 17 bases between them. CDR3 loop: CASSYGETGAFEKLFF. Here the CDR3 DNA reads TGTGCCAGCAGTTACGGGGAGACAGGAGCCTTTGAAAAACTGTTTTTT.

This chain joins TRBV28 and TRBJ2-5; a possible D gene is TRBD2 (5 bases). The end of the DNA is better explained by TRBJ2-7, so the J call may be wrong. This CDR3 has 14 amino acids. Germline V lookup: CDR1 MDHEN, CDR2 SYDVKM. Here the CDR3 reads CASSSDVALREQYF. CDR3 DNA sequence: TGTGCCAGCAGTTCCGACGTAGCGTTGCGCGAGCAGTACTTC.

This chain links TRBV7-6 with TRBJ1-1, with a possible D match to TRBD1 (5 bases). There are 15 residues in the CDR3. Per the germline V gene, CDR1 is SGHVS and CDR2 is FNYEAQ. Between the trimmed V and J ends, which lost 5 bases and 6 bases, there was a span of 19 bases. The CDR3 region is CASSLSGQPWAEAFF. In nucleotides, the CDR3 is TGTGCCAGCAGCCTCTCAGGACAACCATGGGCTGAAGCTTTCTTT.

The CDR3 is CASSMGLDADTQYF. CDR3 coding DNA: TGTGCCAGCAGCATGGGACTAGATGCAGATACGCAGTATTTT. The chain joins TRBV7-7 to TRBJ2-3; TRBD2 agrees at 8 bases. V lost 5 bases, J lost 4 bases, and 5 bases stayed unmatched. The CDR3 extends over 14 amino acids. Germline values: CDR1 SSHAT, CDR2 FNYEAQ (reference sequence).

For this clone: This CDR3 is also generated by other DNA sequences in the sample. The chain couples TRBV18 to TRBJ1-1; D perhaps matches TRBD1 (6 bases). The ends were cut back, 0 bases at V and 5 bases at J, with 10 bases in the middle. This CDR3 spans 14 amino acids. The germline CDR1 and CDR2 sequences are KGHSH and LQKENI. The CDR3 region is CASSPPGGRTEAFF. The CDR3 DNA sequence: TGTGCCAGCTCACCACCTGGGGGGCGGACTGAAGCTTTCTTT.

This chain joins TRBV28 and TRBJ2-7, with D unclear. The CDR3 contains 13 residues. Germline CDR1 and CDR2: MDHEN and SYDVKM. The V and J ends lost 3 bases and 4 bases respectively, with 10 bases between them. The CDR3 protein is CASSFQTSYEQYF. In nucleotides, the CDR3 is TGTGCCAGCAGTTTTCAAACTTCATACGAGCAGTACTTC.

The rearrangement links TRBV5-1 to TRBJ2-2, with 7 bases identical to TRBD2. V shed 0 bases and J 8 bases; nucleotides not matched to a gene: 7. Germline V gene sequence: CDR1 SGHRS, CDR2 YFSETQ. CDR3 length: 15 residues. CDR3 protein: CASSLGAAGAGELFF. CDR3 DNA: TGCGCCAGCAGCTTGGGAGCTGCGGGAGCGGGGGAGCTGTTTTTT.

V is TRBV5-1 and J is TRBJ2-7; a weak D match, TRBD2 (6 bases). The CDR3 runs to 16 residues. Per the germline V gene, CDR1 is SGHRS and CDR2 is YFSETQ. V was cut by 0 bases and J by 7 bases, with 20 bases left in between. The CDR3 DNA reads TGCGCCAGCAGCTTGGGTCACTCCGACGGGGCGGGAGAGCAGTACTTC. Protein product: CASSLGHSDGAGEQYF.

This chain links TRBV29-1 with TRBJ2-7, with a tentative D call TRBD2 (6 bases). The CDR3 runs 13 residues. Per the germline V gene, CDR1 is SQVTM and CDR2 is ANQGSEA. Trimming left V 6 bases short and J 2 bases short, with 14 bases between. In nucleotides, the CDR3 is TGCAGCGTCGCCGGGACTGAGCCCTACGAGCAGTACTTC. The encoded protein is CSVAGTEPYEQYF.